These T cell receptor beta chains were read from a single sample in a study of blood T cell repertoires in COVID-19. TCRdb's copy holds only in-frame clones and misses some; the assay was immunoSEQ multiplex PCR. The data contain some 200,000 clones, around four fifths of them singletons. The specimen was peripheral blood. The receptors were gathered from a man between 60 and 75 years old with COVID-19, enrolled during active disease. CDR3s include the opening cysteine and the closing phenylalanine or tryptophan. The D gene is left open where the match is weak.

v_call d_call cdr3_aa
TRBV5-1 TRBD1 CASSLNRGQETQYF
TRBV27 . CASSLRGGQPQHF
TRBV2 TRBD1 CASSSEATGFRQPQHF
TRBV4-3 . CASSQEGGRGTDTQYF
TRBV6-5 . CASSVSLTGEKLFF
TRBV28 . CASTTAVAMNTEAFF
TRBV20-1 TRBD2 CSASGLPGLKSDYEQYF
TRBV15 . CATSRDLGQISNQPQHF
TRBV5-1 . CASRQDSYSNQPQHF
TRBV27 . CASSLKEYHEQFF
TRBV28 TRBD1 CASSRVGTGQETQYF
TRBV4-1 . CASSQEGQGRRNTIYF
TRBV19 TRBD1 CASSRDRARNEQFF
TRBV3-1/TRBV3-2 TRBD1 CASSPRQGSGYTF
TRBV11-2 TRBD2 CASREVAGEETQYF
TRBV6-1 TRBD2 CASSDFLGPGGRPYEQYF
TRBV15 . CATSRDFLTYEQYF
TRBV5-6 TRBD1 CASSFLSRTGAPGNEQFF
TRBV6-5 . CASIYRDTEAFF
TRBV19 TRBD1 CASRGQGGNSYEQYF
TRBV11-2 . CASSLEGRGNTIYF
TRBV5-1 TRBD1 CASSLGGQGSTDTQYF
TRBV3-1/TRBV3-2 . CASRLQGNTEAFF
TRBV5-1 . CASSLARSGLLGEQYF
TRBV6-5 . CASSYLGAFQPQHF
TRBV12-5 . CASARTAYTEAFF
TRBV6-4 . CASSDSGGFVSNEQFF
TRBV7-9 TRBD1 CASTHGQGGSYEQYF
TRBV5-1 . CASSLAREEDTIYF
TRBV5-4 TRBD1 CASSQETGNYGYTF
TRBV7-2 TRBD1 CASSPARQGPAFF
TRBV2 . CASRRTEWDGYTF
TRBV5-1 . CASSLQGPATNEKLFF
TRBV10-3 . CAVLSGEDTGELFF